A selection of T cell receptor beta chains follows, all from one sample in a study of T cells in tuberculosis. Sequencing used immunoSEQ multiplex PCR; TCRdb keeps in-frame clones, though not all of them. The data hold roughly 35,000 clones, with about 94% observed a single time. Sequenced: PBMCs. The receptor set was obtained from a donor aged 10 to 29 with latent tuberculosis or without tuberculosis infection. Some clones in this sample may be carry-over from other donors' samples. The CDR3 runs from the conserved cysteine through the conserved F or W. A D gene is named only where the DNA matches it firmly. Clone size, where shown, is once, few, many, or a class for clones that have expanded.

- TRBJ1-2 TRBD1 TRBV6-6 CASSYRGGQGNYGYTF TGTGCCAGCAGTTACCGGGGAGGACAGGGGAACTATGGCTACACCTTC
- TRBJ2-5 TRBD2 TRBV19 CASSTNLAGETQYF TGTGCCAGTAGTACCAATTTAGCGGGGGAGACCCAGTACTTC
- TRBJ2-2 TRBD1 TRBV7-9 CASTIGTGRNLVPGELFF TGTGCCAGCACCATCGGGACAGGGAGGAATTTGGTCCCCGGGGAGCTGTTTTTT
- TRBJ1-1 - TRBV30 CAWSVREGKNTEAFF TGTGCCTGGAGTGTACGGGAGGGGAAGAACACTGAAGCTTTCTTT
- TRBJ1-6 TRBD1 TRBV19 CASSIGGTVGNYNSPLHF TGTGCCAGTAGTATTGGCGGGACAGTAGGAAACTATAATTCACCCCTCCACTTT
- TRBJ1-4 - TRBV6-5 CASRLNEKLFF TGTGCCAGCAGACTGAACGAAAAACTGTTTTTT
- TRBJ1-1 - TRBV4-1 CASSQDRAPEAFF TGCGCCAGCAGCCAAGACAGGGCCCCTGAAGCTTTCTTT
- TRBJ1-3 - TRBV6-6 CATTRVSGNTIYF TGTGCCACTACCCGGGTTTCTGGAAACACCATATATTTT
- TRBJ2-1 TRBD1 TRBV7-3 CASSSYRGDNEQFF TGTGCCAGCAGCTCTTACAGGGGGGACAATGAGCAGTTCTTC
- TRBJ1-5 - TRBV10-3 CAACPQVDQPQHF TGTGCCGCCTGCCCACAGGTGGATCAGCCCCAGCATTTT
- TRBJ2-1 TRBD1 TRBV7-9 CASSLQRGQGAYNEQFF TGTGCCAGCAGCTTACAGCGGGGACAGGGGGCCTACAATGAGCAGTTCTTC
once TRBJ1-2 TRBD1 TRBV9 CASSVGTGSYGYTF TGTGCCAGCAGCGTAGGGACAGGGTCCTATGGCTACACCTTC
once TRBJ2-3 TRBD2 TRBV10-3 CAIRTSGGTDTQYF TGTGCCATCAGAACTAGCGGGGGCACAGATACGCAGTATTTT
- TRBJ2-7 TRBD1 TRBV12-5 CASGLGGVPGQGTTSYEQYF TGTGCTAGTGGTTTGGGAGGCGTCCCGGGACAGGGGACGACCTCCTACGAGCAGTACTTC
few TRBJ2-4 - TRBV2 CASMLDYPPYF TGTGCCAGCATGCTTGACTACCCCCCGTACTTC
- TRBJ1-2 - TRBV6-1 CASQREGQLYGYTF TGTGCCAGCCAAAGGGAGGGACAACTCTATGGCTACACCTTC
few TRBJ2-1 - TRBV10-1 CASSEIGGREYNEQFF TGCGCCAGCAGTGAAATCGGTGGACGGGAATACAATGAGCAGTTCTTC
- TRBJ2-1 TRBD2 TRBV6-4 CASSVFEASGGYNEQFF TGTGCCAGCAGTGTCTTCGAGGCTAGCGGGGGGTACAATGAGCAGTTCTTC
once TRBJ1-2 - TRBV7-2 CASSLAGRGGVYGYTF TGTGCCAGCAGCTTAGCAGGTCGGGGGGGCGTCTATGGCTACACCTTC
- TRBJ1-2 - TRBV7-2 CASSLGAGYGYTF TGTGCCAGCAGCTTAGGGGCCGGTTATGGCTACACCTTC
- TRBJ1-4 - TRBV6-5 CASTTLRATNEKLFF TGTGCCAGCACCACCTTGAGAGCAACTAATGAAAAACTGTTTTTT
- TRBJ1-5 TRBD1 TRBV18 CASSPGQGNQPQHF TGTGCCAGCTCACCGGGACAGGGCAATCAGCCCCAGCATTTT
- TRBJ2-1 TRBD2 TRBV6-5 CASTSGIDYNEQFF TGTGCCAGCACTAGCGGTATAGACTACAATGAGCAGTTCTTC
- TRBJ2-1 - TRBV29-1 CSADRSGYNEQFF TGCAGCGCTGACAGGTCGGGGTACAATGAGCAGTTCTTC
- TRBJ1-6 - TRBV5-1 CASSPQLDRNSPLHF TGCGCCAGCAGCCCCCAATTAGACAGGAATTCACCCCTCCACTTT
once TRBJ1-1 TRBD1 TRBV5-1 CASSTWTGDTEAFF TGCGCCAGCAGCACCTGGACAGGGGACACTGAAGCTTTCTTT
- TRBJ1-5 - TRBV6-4 CASSVAGLFGGQPQHF TGTGCCAGCAGTGTCGCGGGGCTTTTTGGGGGTCAGCCCCAGCATTTT
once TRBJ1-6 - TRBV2 CASSEEDSYNSPLHF TGTGCCAGCAGTGAGGAGGACAGCTATAATTCACCCCTCCACTTT
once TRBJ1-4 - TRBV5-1 CASSGLNGGQGEKLFF TGCGCCAGCAGCGGACTCAATGGGGGCCAAGGTGAAAAACTGTTTTTT
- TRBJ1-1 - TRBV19 CASTLLPGSTEAFF TGTGCCAGTACCCTACTGCCAGGGTCCACTGAAGCTTTCTTT
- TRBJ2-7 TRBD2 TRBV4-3 CASSRSYGGDYEQYF TGCGCCAGCAGCCGGAGCTACGGGGGGGACTACGAGCAGTACTTC